These 20 T cell receptor beta chains were all obtained from the same sample, sequenced in a study of blood T cell repertoires in COVID-19. Sequencing was performed with immunoSEQ multiplex PCR; in TCRdb, only in-frame clones are kept and a portion is missing. The sample has 200,000 to 300,000 clones, approximately 86% seen once; the top ten hold roughly 9.8%. Sequencing was done on a sample of peripheral blood. The source is a man in his forties or fifties who had recovered from COVID-19.

V and J are TRBV19 and TRBJ1-2, with D possibly TRBD1 on 5 matching bases. The germline V gene has CDR1 LNHDA and CDR2 SQIVND (reference sequence). CDR3 length equals 13 residues. V lost 5 bases, J lost 8 bases, and 15 bases lay in between. CDR3 loop: CASSGHWVEGYTF. For the CDR3, the DNA is TGTGCCAGTAGTGGACACTGGGTGGAGGGCTACACCTTC.

V is TRBV7-9 and J is TRBJ2-5; TRBD2 matches at 11 bases. V shed 2 bases, J shed 4 bases, and the junction held 3 bases outside the gene matches. The CDR3 is 15 residues long. Germline V lookup: CDR1 SEHNR, CDR2 FQNEAQ (reference sequence). The CDR3 DNA follows: TGTGCCAGCAGCTTACTAGCGGGAGGAGGAGAGACCCAGTACTTC. Protein product: CASSLLAGGGETQYF.

The chain couples TRBV7-9 to TRBJ2-3, with a weak D call TRBD1 (5 bases). The CDR3 totals 13 residues. Germline V lookup: CDR1 SEHNR, CDR2 FQNEAQ (reference sequence). The ends were cut back, 5 bases at V and 6 bases at J, with 12 bases in the middle. CDR3 loop: CASSVNPGDTQYF. CDR3 DNA sequence: TGTGCCAGCAGCGTAAACCCAGGGGATACGCAGTATTTT. The full variable domain, its missing parts supplied by reference TRBV7-9 and TRBJ2-3, is DTGVSQNPRHKITKRGQNVTFRCDPISEHNRLYWYRQTLGQGPEFLTYFQNEAQLEKSRLLSDRFSAERPKGSFSTLEIQRTEQGDSAMYLCASSVNPGDTQYFGPGTRLTVL.

The chain carries TRBV6-2 or TRBV6-3 and TRBJ2-1, with 11 bases matching TRBD2. The trim removed 5 bases at V and 10 bases at J, leaving 10 bases unmatched. The CDR3 sequence is 15 residues long. CDR1 and CDR2 from the germline V gene are MNHEY and SVGEGT. The CDR3 is CASSQTSGGLGEQFF. For the CDR3, the DNA is TGTGCCAGCAGTCAAACTAGCGGGGGCTTAGGGGAGCAGTTCTTC.

V gene TRBV11-2 combines with J gene TRBJ2-4; 8 bases are shared with TRBD1. Losses at the gene ends were 1 base for V and 8 bases for J; bases not matched to a gene: 7. The CDR3 consists of 15 residues. Germline CDR1 is SGHAT and CDR2 is FQNNGV. CDR3: CASSLVGQGAYIQYF. CDR3 DNA: TGTGCCAGCAGCTTAGTCGGGCAGGGGGCATACATTCAGTACTTC.

The chain combines TRBV9 with TRBJ1-1; 10 nucleotides line up with TRBD1. This CDR3 comprises 14 residues. From germline, CDR1 is SGDLS and CDR2 YYNGEE. J lost 3 bases, V lost 4 bases, and 3 bases had no gene match. The DNA for the CDR3 is TGTGCCAGCAGCATCGGACAGGGGGACACTGAAGCTTTCTTT. Protein: CASSIGQGDTEAFF.

The V gene is TRBV11-2, the J gene TRBJ2-7, with D perhaps matching TRBD1 (6 bases). The CDR3 runs to 16 residues. Deletions cut 2 bases from V and 1 base from J, with 15 bases between. The germline gives CDR1 SGHAT, CDR2 FQNNGV. CDR3 DNA sequence: TGTGCCAGCAGCTTACAAGGAACAGGGTCTTCCTACGAGCAGTACTTC. Amino acid sequence: CASSLQGTGSSYEQYF. The complete variable domain, with remaining parts taken from reference TRBV11-2 and TRBJ2-7, reads EAGVAQSPRYKIIEKRQSVAFWCNPISGHATLYWYQQILGQGPKLLIQFQNNGVVDDSQLPKDRFSAERLKGVDSTLKIQPAKLEDSAVYLCASSLQGTGSSYEQYFGPGTRLTVT.

This sequence joins TRBV6-2 or TRBV6-3 and TRBJ2-3; 7 bases are shared with TRBD1. Germline V gives CDR1 MNHEY, CDR2 SVGEGT. The CDR3 consists of 17 residues. V lost 2 bases, J lost 4 bases, and 12 bases stayed unmatched. The CDR3 nucleotides are TGTGCCAGCAGTTACCCCATAACAGGGGCTTCCGCAGATACGCAGTATTTT. Translated, it gives CASSYPITGASADTQYF.

The rearrangement links TRBV4-3 to TRBJ2-2, with TRBD2 matching 9 bases. Germline loops: CDR1 LGHNA, CDR2 YSLEER. The CDR3 contains 18 residues. Trimming cost V 1 base and J 6 bases; bases outside gene matches: 12. The CDR3 sequence: CASSQGASGNIGAGELFF. The CDR3, as DNA: TGCGCCAGCAGCCAAGGAGCTAGCGGGAATATTGGGGCCGGGGAGCTGTTTTTT.

The sample holds one count of this clone. J is TRBJ2-1 and V is TRBV5-8, with TRBD2 identical over 14 bases. This CDR3 has 15 residues. Trimming cost V 4 bases and J 6 bases; bases outside gene matches: 3. CDR1 SGHTS and CDR2 YDEGEE come from the germline V gene. CDR3 sequence: CASSRGLAGANEQFF. CDR3 bases: TGTGCCAGCAGCCGGGGACTAGCGGGAGCCAATGAGCAGTTCTTC.

The chain has TRBV29-1 and TRBJ2-3; D might be TRBD1 (6 bases). The ends were cut back, 8 bases at V and 14 bases at J, with 23 bases in the middle. The CDR3 is 12 residues long. Germline V CDR1 and CDR2: SQVTM, ANQGSEA. CDR3 sequence reads: CSTRDTTSPAYF. The CDR3 nucleotides are TGCAGCACCCGGGACACGACCTCTCCCGCGTATTTT.

The chain links TRBV19 to TRBJ2-3, with 9 bases aligning to TRBD1. Trimming at V came to 6 bases and at J to 2 bases, leaving 6 bases not matched to a gene. The germline gives CDR1 LNHDA, CDR2 SQIVND (reference sequence). The CDR3 length is 15 residues. The CDR3 DNA sequence: TGTGCCAGTAGGACCACAGGGGGCAACACAGATACGCAGTATTTT. It translates to CASRTTGGNTDTQYF. The full variable domain, completed using reference TRBV19 and TRBJ2-3, is DGGITQSPKYLFRKEGQNVTLSCEQNLNHDAMYWYRQDPGQGLRLIYYSQIVNDFQKGDIAEGYSVSREKKESFPLTVTSAQKNPTAFYLCASRTTGGNTDTQYFGPGTRLTVL.

This chain uses TRBV5-4 with TRBJ2-7, with D possibly matching TRBD2 (7 bases). This CDR3 is 14 amino acids long. The V gene's germline CDR1 is SGHNT and CDR2 YYREEE (reference sequence). The V end was cut by 5 bases, the J end by 5 bases, with 17 bases between. CDR3 residues: CASSGGGLFDEQYF. The CDR3 DNA follows: TGTGCCAGCAGTGGGGGGGGGCTTTTCGACGAGCAGTACTTC.

A word on this clone: This sample also contains other DNA sequences that code for the same CDR3. The CDR3 coding sequence is TGTGCCAGCAGCTTGGAGGGGGCAGGGGCAGATACGCAGTATTTT. This gives the protein CASSLEGAGADTQYF. The chain carries TRBV11-2 and TRBJ2-3; a possible D gene is TRBD1 (7 bases). The germline V gene has CDR1 SGHAT and CDR2 FQNNGV. The CDR3 is made up of 15 amino acids. The V and J ends lost 3 bases and 4 bases respectively, with 14 bases between them.

This clone was recorded a few times. The CDR3 region is CASSLFRGGGLNEQFF. DNA of the CDR3: TGTGCCAGCAGCTTATTTCGCGGCGGGGGGTTAAATGAGCAGTTCTTC. The J gene is TRBJ2-1, the V gene TRBV7-2; 8 nucleotides align to TRBD2. This CDR3 contains 16 residues. Germline V gives CDR1 SGHTA, CDR2 FQGNSA. V was clipped by 2 bases and J by 7 bases; unmatched bases: 10.

The sample holds a few counts of this clone. CDR3 sequence reads: CASRTASGELFF. In DNA, the CDR3 is TGTGCCAGCAGAACCGCCAGCGGGGAGCTGTTTTTT. V is TRBV27 and J is TRBJ2-2; unclear D gene. V was pared by 6 bases and J by 7 bases, with 9 bases between. CDR1 and CDR2 from the germline V gene are MNHEY and SMNVEV (reference sequence). The CDR3 totals 12 residues.

The chain employs TRBV7-8 and TRBJ2-5; 7 bases are a match to TRBD2. This CDR3 has 16 residues. The V segment lost 5 bases and the J segment 3 bases; nucleotides outside the gene matches: 12. Germline V gene sequence: CDR1 SGHVS, CDR2 FQNEAQ. Here the CDR3 reads CASSTLRASGKETQYF. The CDR3, as DNA: TGTGCCAGCAGCACCCTTAGGGCTAGCGGTAAAGAGACCCAGTACTTC.

The chain links TRBV15 to TRBJ2-7; 10 bases agree with TRBD2. Trimming at V came to 3 bases and at J to 2 bases, leaving 4 bases not matched to a gene. CDR1 and CDR2 (germline): LNHNV, YYDKDF (reference sequence). CDR3 size: 15 residues. The CDR3 is CATSSRTSGTYEQYF. Here the CDR3 DNA reads TGTGCCACCAGCAGTCGGACTAGCGGAACCTACGAGCAGTACTTC.

V and J are TRBV10-3 and TRBJ2-1, with 11 bases fitting TRBD2. The CDR3 totals 15 residues. The V gene end was trimmed by 3 bases and the J gene end by 7 bases; junction bases not matched to a gene: 5. Germline V lookup: CDR1 ENHRY, CDR2 SYGVKD. The CDR3 spells CAISELAGAVNEQFF. CDR3 DNA: TGTGCCATCAGTGAACTAGCGGGAGCAGTAAATGAGCAGTTCTTC.

The chain recombines TRBV2 with TRBJ2-7; D perhaps matches TRBD2 (5 bases). There are 13 residues in the CDR3. The V gene's germline CDR1 is SNHLY and CDR2 FYNNEI. Between the trimmed V and J ends, which lost 3 bases and 6 bases, there was a span of 12 bases. The CDR3 coding sequence is TGTGCCAGCAGTGAGACGGGAAAGAGCGAGCAGTACTTC. It codes for CASSETGKSEQYF.